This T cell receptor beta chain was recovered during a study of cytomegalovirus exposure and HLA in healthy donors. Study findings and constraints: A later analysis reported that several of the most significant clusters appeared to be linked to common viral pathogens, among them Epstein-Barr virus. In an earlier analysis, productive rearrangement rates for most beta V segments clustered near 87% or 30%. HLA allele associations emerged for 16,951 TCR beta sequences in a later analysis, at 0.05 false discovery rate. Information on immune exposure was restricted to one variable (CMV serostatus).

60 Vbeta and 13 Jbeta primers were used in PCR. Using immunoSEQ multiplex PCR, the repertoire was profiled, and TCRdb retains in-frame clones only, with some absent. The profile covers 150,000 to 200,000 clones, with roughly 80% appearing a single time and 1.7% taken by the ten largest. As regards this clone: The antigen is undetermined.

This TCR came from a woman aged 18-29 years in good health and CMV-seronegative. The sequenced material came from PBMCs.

The CDR3 spells CAWRDWTYNEQFF. The CDR3 DNA is TGTGCCTGGCGGGATTGGACCTACAATGAGCAGTTCTTC. The rearrangement links TRBV30 to TRBJ2-1, with D maybe TRBD2 (5 bases). The length of the CDR3 is 13 residues. CDR1 GTSNPN and CDR2 SVGIG come from the germline V gene (reference sequence). Between the trimmed V and J ends, which lost 5 bases and 2 bases, there was a span of 10 bases. Full variable domain (outside the CDR3, taken from reference TRBV30 and TRBJ2-1): SQTIHQWPATLVQPVGSPLSLECTVEGTSNPNLYWYRQAAGRGLQLLFYSVGIGQISSEVPQNLSASRPQDRQFILSSKKLLLSDSGFYLCAWRDWTYNEQFFGPGTRLTVL.